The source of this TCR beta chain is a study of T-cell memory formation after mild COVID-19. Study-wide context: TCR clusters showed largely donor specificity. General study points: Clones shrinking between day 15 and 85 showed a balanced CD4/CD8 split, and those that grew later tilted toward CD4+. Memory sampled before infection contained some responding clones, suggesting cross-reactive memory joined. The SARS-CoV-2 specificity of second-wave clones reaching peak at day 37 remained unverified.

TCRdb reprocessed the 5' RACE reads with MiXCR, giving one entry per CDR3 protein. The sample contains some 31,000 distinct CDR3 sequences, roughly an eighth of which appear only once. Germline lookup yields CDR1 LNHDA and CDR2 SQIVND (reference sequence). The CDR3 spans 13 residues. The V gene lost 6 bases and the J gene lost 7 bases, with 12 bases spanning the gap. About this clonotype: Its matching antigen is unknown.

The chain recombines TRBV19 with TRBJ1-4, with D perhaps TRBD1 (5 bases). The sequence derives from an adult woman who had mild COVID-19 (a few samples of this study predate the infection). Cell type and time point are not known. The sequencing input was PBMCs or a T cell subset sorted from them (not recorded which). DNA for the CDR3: TGTGCCAGTAGCCAGGGAATCATTGAAAAACTGTTTTTT. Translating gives CASSQGIIEKLFF.